These 10 T cell receptor beta chains came from one sample sequenced in a study of blood T cell repertoires in COVID-19. Produced via immunoSEQ multiplex PCR; TCRdb's table is partial and in-frame only. This table has about half a million clones, more than 85% appearing once. What was sequenced was PBMCs or T cells enriched from blood (not recorded which). Receptors were obtained from a woman aged 55 to 70 who had recovered from COVID-19.

This chain connects TRBV6-1 to TRBJ1-2; no reliable D call. Germline V gene data show CDR1 as MNHNS and CDR2 as SASEGT. The CDR3 spans 13 residues. V gave up 3 bases and J gave up 3 bases, with 8 bases separating them. The CDR3 nucleotides read TGTGCCAGCAGTGAGGTGGCTGACTATGGCTACACCTTC. Translating gives CASSEVADYGYTF.

The rearrangement uses TRBV28 and TRBJ1-6; 12 nucleotides agree with TRBD1. Per the germline V gene, CDR1 is MDHEN and CDR2 is SYDVKM. The length of the CDR3 is 15 residues. Unmatched junction bases numbered 4, after V lost 6 bases and J lost 7 bases. The CDR3 sequence is CASRGQGAGNSPLHF. In DNA form, the CDR3 reads TGTGCCAGCAGGGGACAGGGGGCAGGGAATTCACCCCTCCACTTT. Full variable domain (missing parts from reference TRBV28 and TRBJ1-6): DVKVTQSSRYLVKRTGEKVFLECVQDMDHENMFWYRQDPGLGLRLIYFSYDVKMKEKGDIPEGYSVSREKKERFSLILESASTNQTSMYLCASRGQGAGNSPLHFGNGTRLTVT.

This chain joins TRBV3-1 (or the pseudogene TRBV3-2) and TRBJ1-2; D unclear. Trimming stripped 3 bases from V and 7 bases from J, with 36 bases between. Germline V gene data show CDR1 as LGHDT and CDR2 as YNNKEL (reference sequence). This CDR3 is built from 21 residues. The CDR3 DNA reads as TGTGCCAGCAGCCACCACGTTAGAGGGCGAGGTTCCACCGCCCGGCTCAGTGGCTACACCTTC. This gives the protein CASSHHVRGRGSTARLSGYTF.

This clone was recorded once. The chain links TRBV18 to TRBJ1-5, with D tentatively TRBD1 (5 bases). Germline-derived CDR1 and CDR2 are KGHSH and LQKENI. Trimming removed 0 bases at V and 2 bases at J, with 8 bases between. This CDR3 has 15 residues. The chain's CDR3 is CASSPPGGGNQPQHF. In DNA form, the CDR3 reads TGTGCCAGCTCACCACCGGGGGGAGGCAATCAGCCCCAGCATTTT.

The chain carries TRBV6-1 and TRBJ2-7; D unresolved. Germline V lookup: CDR1 MNHNS, CDR2 SASEGT. The CDR3 loop spans 13 amino acids. Deletions cut 0 bases from V and 3 bases from J, with 6 bases between. Here the CDR3 reads CASSEASLYEQYV. The CDR3 DNA reads as TGTGCCAGCAGTGAAGCGTCCCTCTACGAGCAGTACGTC.

The chain joins TRBV21-1 to TRBJ2-1; the table assigns TRBD2, which was not confirmed against the DNA. TRBV21-1 has pseudogene status. The CDR3 has 16 residues. This chain's CDR3 is CASSKGTSGGANEQFF. DNA of the CDR3: TGTGCCAGCAGCAAAGGGACTAGCGGGGGGGCCAATGAGCAGTTCTTC.

This chain joins TRBV5-6 and TRBJ2-1; 8 nucleotides agree with TRBD1. There are 15 residues in the CDR3. V shed 5 bases, J shed 0 bases, and the junction held 4 bases outside the gene matches. The V gene's germline CDR1 is SGHDT and CDR2 YYEEEE. Here the CDR3 reads CASRNRGSSYNEQFF. The CDR3 nucleotides read TGTGCCAGCAGGAACAGGGGGAGCTCCTACAATGAGCAGTTCTTC.

J is TRBJ2-7 and V is TRBV10-3; tentative D call: TRBD1 (6 bases). Trimming stripped 2 bases from V and 6 bases from J, with 8 bases between. This CDR3 is 12 amino acids long. The germline CDR1 and CDR2 sequences are ENHRY and SYGVKD. The CDR3 nucleotides are TGTGCCATCAGTGAGACAGGGATCGAGCAGTACGTC. It translates to CAISETGIEQYV.

This clone has only a few counts. V usage is TRBV19 and J usage is TRBJ2-2, with 10 bases that match TRBD1. CDR3 length equals 13 residues. The trim removed 8 bases at V and 6 bases at J, leaving 3 bases unmatched. CDR1 and CDR2 (germline): LNHDA, SQIVND (reference sequence). Written as DNA, the CDR3 is TGTGCCAGTGGGACAGGGGCCTCCGGGGAGCTGTTTTTT. Translation: CASGTGASGELFF.

The gene calls are TRBV14 and TRBJ1-4; D not certain. The germline V and J ends were trimmed by 1 base and 0 bases, with 6 bases remaining between them. Germline V lookup: CDR1 SGHDN, CDR2 FVKESK. CDR3 length: 15 amino acids. Here the CDR3 reads CASSQGVATNEKLFF. CDR3 in DNA: TGTGCCAGCAGCCAAGGAGTAGCAACTAATGAAAAACTGTTTTTT.